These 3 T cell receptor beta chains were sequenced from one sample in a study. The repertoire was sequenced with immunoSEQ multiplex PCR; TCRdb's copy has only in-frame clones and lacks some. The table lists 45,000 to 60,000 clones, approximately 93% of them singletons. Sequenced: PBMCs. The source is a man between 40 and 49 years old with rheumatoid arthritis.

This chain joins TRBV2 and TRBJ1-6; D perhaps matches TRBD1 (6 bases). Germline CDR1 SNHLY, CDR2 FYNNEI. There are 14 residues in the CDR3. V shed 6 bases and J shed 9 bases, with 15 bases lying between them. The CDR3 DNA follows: TGTGCCAGCAGGGGGGGCGTTGATAGTTCACCCCTCCACTTT. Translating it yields CASRGGVDSSPLHF.

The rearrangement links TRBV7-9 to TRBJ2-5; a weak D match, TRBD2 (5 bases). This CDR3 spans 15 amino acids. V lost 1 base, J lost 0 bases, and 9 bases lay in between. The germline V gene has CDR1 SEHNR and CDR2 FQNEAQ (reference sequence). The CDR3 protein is CASSLVPGNQETQYF. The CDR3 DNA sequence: TGTGCCAGCAGCTTAGTCCCGGGGAACCAAGAGACCCAGTACTTC.

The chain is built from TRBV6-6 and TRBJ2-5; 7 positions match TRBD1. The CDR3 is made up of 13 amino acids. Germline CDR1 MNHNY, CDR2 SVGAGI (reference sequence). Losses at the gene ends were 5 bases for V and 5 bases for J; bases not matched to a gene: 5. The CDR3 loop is CASSDRAPETQYF. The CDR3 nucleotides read TGTGCCAGCAGTGACAGGGCCCCCGAGACCCAGTACTTC.